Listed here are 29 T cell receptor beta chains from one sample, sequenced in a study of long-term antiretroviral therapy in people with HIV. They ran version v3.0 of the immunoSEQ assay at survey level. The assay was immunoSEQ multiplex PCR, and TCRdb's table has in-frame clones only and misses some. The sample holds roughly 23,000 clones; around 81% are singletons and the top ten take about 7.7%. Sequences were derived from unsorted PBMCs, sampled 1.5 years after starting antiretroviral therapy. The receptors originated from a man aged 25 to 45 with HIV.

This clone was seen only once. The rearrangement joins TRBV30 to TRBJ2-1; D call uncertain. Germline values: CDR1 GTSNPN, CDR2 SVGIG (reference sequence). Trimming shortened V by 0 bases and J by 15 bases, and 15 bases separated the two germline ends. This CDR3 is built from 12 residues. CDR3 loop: CAWSVYRECTFF. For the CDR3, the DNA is TGTGCCTGGAGTGTATATAGGGAATGTACGTTCTTC.

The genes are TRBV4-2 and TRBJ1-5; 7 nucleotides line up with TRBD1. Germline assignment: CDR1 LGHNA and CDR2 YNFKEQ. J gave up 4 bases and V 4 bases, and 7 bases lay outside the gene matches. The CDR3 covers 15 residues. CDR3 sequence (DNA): TGTGCCAGCAGCCGCGCCGGGACAGATAATCAGCCCCAGCATTTT. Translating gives CASSRAGTDNQPQHF.

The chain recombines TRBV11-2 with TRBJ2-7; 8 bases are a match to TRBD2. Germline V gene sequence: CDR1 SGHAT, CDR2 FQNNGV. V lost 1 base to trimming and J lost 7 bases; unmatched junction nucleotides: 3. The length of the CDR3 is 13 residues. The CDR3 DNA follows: TGTGCCAGCAGCTTAGGGACTAGCTGGGAGCAGTACTTC. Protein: CASSLGTSWEQYF.

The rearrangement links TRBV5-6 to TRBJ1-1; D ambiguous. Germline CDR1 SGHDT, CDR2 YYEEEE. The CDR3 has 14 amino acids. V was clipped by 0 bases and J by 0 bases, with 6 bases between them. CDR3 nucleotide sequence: TGTGCCAGCAGCTTGGTCAGTCTGAACACTGAAGCTTTCTTT. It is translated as CASSLVSLNTEAFF.

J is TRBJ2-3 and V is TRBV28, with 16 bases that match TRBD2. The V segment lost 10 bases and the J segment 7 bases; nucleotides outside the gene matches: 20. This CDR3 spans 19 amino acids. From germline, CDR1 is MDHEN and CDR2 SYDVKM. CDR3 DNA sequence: TGTGCCACCGGGGGCCCAAATCCCGGGACTAGCGGGAGGGTGTATACGCAGTATTTT. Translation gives CATGGPNPGTSGRVYTQYF.

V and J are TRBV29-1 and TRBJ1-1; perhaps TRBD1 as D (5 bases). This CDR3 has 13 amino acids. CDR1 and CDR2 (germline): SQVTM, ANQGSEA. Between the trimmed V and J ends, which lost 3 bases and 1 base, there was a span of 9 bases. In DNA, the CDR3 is TGCAGCGTTGATAGTGGGGGGAACACTGAAGCTTTCTTT. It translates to CSVDSGGNTEAFF.

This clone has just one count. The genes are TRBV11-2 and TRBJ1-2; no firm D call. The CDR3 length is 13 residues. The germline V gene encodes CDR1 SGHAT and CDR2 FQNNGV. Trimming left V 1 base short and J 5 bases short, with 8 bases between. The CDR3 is CASSLGESYGYTF. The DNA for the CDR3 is TGTGCCAGCAGCTTAGGCGAATCGTATGGCTACACCTTC.

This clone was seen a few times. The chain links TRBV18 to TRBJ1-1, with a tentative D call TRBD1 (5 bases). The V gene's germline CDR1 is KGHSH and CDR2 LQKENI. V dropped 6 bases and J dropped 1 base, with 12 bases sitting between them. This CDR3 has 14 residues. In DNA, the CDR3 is TGTGCCAGCTCCGTCTTAGGGGCGAACACTGAAGCTTTCTTT. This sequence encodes CASSVLGANTEAFF.

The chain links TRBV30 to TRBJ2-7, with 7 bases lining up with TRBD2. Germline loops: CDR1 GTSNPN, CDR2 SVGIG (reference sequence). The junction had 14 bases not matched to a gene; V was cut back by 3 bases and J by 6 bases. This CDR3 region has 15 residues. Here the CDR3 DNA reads TGTGCCTGGAGACCGTCGGGCGGGAGCTCAGGCGAGCAGTACTTC. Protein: CAWRPSGGSSGEQYF.

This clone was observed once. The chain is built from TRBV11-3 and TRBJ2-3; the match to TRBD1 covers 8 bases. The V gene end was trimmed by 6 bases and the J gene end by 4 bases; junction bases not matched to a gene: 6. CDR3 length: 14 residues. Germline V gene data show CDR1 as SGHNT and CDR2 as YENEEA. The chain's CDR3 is CASSSGTGPDTQYF. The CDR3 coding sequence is TGTGCCAGCAGTTCCGGGACAGGCCCAGATACGCAGTATTTT.

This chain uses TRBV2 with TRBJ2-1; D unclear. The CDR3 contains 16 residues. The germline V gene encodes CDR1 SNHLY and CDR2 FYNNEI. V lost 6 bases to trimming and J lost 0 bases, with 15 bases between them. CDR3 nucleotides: TGTGCCAGCAGCCTAGAGGTGAGGTTCTCCTACAATGAGCAGTTCTTC. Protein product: CASSLEVRFSYNEQFF.

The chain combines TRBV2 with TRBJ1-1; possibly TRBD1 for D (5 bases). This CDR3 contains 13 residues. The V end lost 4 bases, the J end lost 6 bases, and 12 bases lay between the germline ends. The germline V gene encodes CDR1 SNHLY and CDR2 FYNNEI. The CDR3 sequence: CASSAVWTPEAFF. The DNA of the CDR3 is TGTGCCAGCAGTGCTGTCTGGACACCTGAAGCTTTCTTT.

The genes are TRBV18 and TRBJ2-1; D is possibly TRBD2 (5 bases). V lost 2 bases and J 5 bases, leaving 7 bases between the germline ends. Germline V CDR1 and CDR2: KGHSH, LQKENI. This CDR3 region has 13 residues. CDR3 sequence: CASSPGRDNEQFF. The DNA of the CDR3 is TGTGCCAGCTCACCAGGGCGGGACAATGAGCAGTTCTTC.

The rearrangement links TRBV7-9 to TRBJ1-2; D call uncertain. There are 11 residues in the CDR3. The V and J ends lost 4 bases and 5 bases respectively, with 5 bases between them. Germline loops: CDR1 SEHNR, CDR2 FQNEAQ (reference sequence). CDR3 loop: CASSSDYGYTF. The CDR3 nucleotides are TGTGCCAGCAGCTCTGATTATGGCTACACCTTC. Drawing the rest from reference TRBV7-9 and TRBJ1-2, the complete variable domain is DTGVSQNPRHKITKRGQNVTFRCDPISEHNRLYWYRQTLGQGPEFLTYFQNEAQLEKSRLLSDRFSAERPKGSFSTLEIQRTEQGDSAMYLCASSSDYGYTFGSGTRLTVV.

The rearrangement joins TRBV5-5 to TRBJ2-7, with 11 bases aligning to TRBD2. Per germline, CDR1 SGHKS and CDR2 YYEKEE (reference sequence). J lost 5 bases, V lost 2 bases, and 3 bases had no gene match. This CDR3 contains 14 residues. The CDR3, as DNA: TGTGCCAGCAGCTTACTAGCGGGAGTTAACGAGCAGTACTTC. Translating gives CASSLLAGVNEQYF.

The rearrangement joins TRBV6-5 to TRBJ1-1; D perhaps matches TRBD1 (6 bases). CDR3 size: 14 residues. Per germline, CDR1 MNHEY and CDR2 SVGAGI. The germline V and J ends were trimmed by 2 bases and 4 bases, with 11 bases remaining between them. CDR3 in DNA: TGTGCCAGCAGTTACGCAGGGGTGAGCACTGAAGCTTTCTTT. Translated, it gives CASSYAGVSTEAFF.

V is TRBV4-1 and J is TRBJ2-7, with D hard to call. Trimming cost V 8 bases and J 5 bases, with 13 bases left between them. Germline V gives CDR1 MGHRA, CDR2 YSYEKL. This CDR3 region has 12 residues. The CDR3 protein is CASGQGIHEQYF. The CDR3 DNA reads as TGCGCCAGCGGGCAAGGGATCCACGAGCAGTACTTC.

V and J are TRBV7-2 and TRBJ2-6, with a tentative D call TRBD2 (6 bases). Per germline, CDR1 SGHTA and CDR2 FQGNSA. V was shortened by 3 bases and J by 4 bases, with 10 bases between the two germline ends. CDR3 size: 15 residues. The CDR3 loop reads CASSFGGSGANVLTF. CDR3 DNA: TGTGCCAGCAGCTTCGGGGGAAGCGGGGCCAACGTCCTGACTTTC.

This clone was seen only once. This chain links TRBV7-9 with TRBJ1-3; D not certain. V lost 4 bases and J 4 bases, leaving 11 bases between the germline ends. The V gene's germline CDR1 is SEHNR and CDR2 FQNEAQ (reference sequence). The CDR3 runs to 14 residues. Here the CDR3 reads CASSSDGRGNTIYF. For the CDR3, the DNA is TGTGCCAGCAGCTCCGACGGGAGGGGAAACACCATATATTTT.

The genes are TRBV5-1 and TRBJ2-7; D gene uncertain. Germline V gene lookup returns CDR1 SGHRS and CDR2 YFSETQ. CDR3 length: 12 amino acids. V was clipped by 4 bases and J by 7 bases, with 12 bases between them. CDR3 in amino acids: CASSPDSWEQYF. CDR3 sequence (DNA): TGCGCCAGCAGCCCCGATTCTTGGGAGCAGTACTTC.

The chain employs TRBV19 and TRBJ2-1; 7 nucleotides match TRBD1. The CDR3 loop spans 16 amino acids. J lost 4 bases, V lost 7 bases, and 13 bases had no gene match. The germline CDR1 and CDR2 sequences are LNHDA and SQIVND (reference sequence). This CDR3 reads CASTPAGTVIYNEQFF. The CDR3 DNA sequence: TGTGCCAGTACCCCAGCTGGGACAGTAATTTACAATGAGCAGTTCTTC.

The DNA for the CDR3 is TGTGCCAGCCTAAAGCTCGGTAGCGGGAGCTACAATGAGCAGTTCTTC. This codes for CASLKLGSGSYNEQFF. The chain couples TRBV7-9 to TRBJ2-1; 9 nucleotides match TRBD2. After removal of 8 bases from V and 3 bases from J, the junction contained 11 bases not matched to a gene. This CDR3 region has 16 residues. Per germline, CDR1 SEHNR and CDR2 FQNEAQ (reference sequence).

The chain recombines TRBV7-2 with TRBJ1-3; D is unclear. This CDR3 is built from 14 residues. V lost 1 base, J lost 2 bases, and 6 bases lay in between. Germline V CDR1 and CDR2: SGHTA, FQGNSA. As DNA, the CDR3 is TGTGCCAGCAGCTTAGTTACAGCTGGAAACACCATATATTTT. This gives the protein CASSLVTAGNTIYF.

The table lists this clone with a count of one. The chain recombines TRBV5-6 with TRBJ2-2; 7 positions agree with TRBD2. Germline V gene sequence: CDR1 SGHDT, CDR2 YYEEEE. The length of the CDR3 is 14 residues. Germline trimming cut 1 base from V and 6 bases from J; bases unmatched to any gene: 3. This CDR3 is CASSLQRGAGELFF. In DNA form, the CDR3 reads TGTGCCAGCAGCTTGCAGCGGGGCGCCGGGGAGCTGTTTTTT.

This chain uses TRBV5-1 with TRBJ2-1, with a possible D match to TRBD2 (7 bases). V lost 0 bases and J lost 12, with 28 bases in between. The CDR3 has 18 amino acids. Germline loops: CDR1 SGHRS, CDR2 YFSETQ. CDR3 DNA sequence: TGCGCCAGCAGCTTGGCCGCCTCGCGGGGGACACCTATAATCGGGCAGTTCTTC. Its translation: CASSLAASRGTPIIGQFF.

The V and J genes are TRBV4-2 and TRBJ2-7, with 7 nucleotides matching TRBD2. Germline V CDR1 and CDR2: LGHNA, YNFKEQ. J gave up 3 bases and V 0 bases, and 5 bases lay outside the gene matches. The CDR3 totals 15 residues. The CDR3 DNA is TGTGCCAGCAGCCAAGAATTGGCGGGAGTCTACGAGCAGTACTTC. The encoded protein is CASSQELAGVYEQYF.

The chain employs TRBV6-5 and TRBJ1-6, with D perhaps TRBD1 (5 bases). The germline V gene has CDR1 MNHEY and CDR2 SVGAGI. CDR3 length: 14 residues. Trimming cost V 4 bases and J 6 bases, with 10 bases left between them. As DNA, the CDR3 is TGTGCCAGCAGTTCGCCGGGGCCTAATTCACCCCTCCACTTT. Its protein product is CASSSPGPNSPLHF.

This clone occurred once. The CDR3: CASSKVEVPDGEKLFF. In DNA, the CDR3 is TGTGCCAGCAGCAAAGTCGAAGTTCCGGACGGGGAAAAACTGTTTTTT. The rearrangement links TRBV21-1 to TRBJ1-4. TRBV21-1 is flagged as a pseudogene. CDR3 length: 16 residues.

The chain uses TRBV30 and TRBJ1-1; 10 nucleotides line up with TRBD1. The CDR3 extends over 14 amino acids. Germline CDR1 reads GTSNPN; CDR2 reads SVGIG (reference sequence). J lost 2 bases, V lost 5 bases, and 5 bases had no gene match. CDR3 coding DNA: TGTGCCTGGGACGACAGGGGGCCCAACACTGAAGCTTTCTTT. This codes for CAWDDRGPNTEAFF.